One and the same sample provided the 22 T cell receptor beta chains below, sequenced in a study of T cell responses to AZD1222 COVID-19 vaccine. TCRdb's table, derived via immunoSEQ multiplex PCR, lists solely in-frame clones and lacks some. This sample has 100,000 or so clones, with around 90% found just once. The sample here was peripheral blood, taken on day 0 of AZD1222 vaccination. The receptors were sampled from an adult in good health.

This clone occurred once. V gene TRBV5-1 combines with J gene TRBJ1-1; the D gene is possibly TRBD1 (6 bases). V shed 0 bases and J shed 4 bases, with 13 bases lying between them. Looked up from germline, CDR1 is SGHRS and CDR2 is YFSETQ. The CDR3 has 15 residues. The CDR3 DNA reads TGCGCCAGCAGCTTGGCATGGGGGGCAGGCACTGAAGCTTTCTTT. This encodes CASSLAWGAGTEAFF.

This chain links TRBV10-1 with TRBJ2-3; the match to TRBD2 covers 8 bases. Trimming took 0 bases from V and 9 from J; bases not matched to a gene: 5. CDR3 length: 14 residues. CDR1 and CDR2 from the germline V gene are WNHNN and SYGVQD (reference sequence). Here the CDR3 DNA reads TGCGCCAGCAGTGAGTCAGGGACTAGAAGGACGCAGTATTTT. Translation: CASSESGTRRTQYF.

V gene TRBV6-5 combines with J gene TRBJ2-1, with 9 bases fitting TRBD1. V shed 7 bases and J 4 bases; nucleotides not matched to a gene: 8. The CDR3 has 15 residues. CDR1 is MNHEY and CDR2 is SVGAGI in the germline V gene. CDR3 in amino acids: CASIALGTGYNEQFF. DNA of the CDR3: TGTGCCAGCATTGCCCTGGGGACAGGGTACAATGAGCAGTTCTTC.

The chain employs TRBV15 and TRBJ2-1; 9 bases align to TRBD1. V shed 0 bases and J 8 bases; nucleotides not matched to a gene: 11. From germline, CDR1 is LNHNV and CDR2 YYDKDF (reference sequence). The CDR3 spans 17 residues. The CDR3 DNA follows: TGTGCCACCAGCAGAGATAAGTCGACAGGGGGTAAGCATGAGCAGTTCTTC. Translation gives CATSRDKSTGGKHEQFF.

The CDR3 nucleotides are TGTGCCAGTAGTATTTCCCATCCAGATACGCAGTATTTT. It encodes CASSISHPDTQYF. The chain couples TRBV19 to TRBJ2-3, with no clear D. V was clipped by 3 bases and J by 4 bases, with 8 bases between them. Germline assignment: CDR1 LNHDA and CDR2 SQIVND (reference sequence). CDR3 length: 13 residues.

The rearrangement links TRBV18 to TRBJ1-4; D remains ambiguous. Trimming left V 2 bases short and J 16 bases short, with 14 bases between. This CDR3 has 12 amino acids. Germline-derived CDR1 and CDR2 are KGHSH and LQKENI. Here the CDR3 DNA reads TGTGCCAGCTCACCAGAGCTCGGTTTGACGTTTTTT. Translation: CASSPELGLTFF.

The V and J genes are TRBV19 and TRBJ2-1, with 9 bases that match TRBD2. CDR1 LNHDA and CDR2 SQIVND come from the germline V gene (reference sequence). With 3 bases clipped from V and 1 base from J, the junction kept 4 bases outside the gene matches. This CDR3 is built from 16 residues. The CDR3 loop is CASSMWAGGSYNEQFF. The CDR3 region has the DNA TGTGCCAGTAGTATGTGGGCGGGGGGGTCCTACAATGAGCAGTTCTTC.

The rearrangement links TRBV6-2 or TRBV6-3 to TRBJ2-5; TRBD1 might be the D (5 bases). Germline V gene data show CDR1 as MNHEY and CDR2 as SVGEGT. The CDR3 totals 17 residues. The V end lost 0 bases, the J end lost 2 bases, and 16 bases lay between the germline ends. CDR3 nucleotide sequence: TGTGCCAGCAGTTACTCCCCTTTTTTGGACAAGCAAGAGACCCAGTACTTC. It is translated as CASSYSPFLDKQETQYF.

CDR3 region: CASSYDQTGNTEAFF. DNA for the CDR3: TGTGCCAGCAGTTACGACCAAACAGGCAACACTGAAGCTTTCTTT. The V and J genes are TRBV6-5 and TRBJ1-1; D might be TRBD1 (5 bases). The V end was cut by 2 bases, the J end by 2 bases, with 12 bases between. There are 15 residues in the CDR3. From germline, CDR1 is MNHEY and CDR2 SVGAGI.

The rearrangement uses TRBV3-1 (or the pseudogene TRBV3-2) and TRBJ1-1; the D gene is possibly TRBD1 (5 bases). V was pared by 0 bases and J by 8 bases, with 13 bases between. CDR3 length: 14 amino acids. Looked up from germline, CDR1 is LGHDT and CDR2 is YNNKEL (reference sequence). The CDR3 sequence is CASSQEAGRGEAFF. For the CDR3, the DNA is TGTGCCAGCAGCCAAGAAGCGGGTAGGGGAGAAGCTTTCTTT.

The V gene is TRBV13, the J gene TRBJ1-5; the D gene is possibly TRBD1 (6 bases). Germline V lookup: CDR1 PRHDT, CDR2 FYEKMQ (reference sequence). V dropped 0 bases and J dropped 2 bases, with 14 bases sitting between them. The CDR3 sequence is 17 residues long. CDR3 coding DNA: TGTGCCAGCAGCTTAGGAAGAAACAGGGAGGGCAATCAGCCCCAGCATTTT. Protein product: CASSLGRNREGNQPQHF.

J is TRBJ2-7 and V is TRBV14, with D unresolved. V gave up 0 bases and J gave up 4 bases, with 7 bases separating them. The CDR3 runs to 13 residues. CDR1 is SGHDN, CDR2 FVKESK, per germline. In DNA form, the CDR3 reads TGTGCCAGCAGCCAAGATATGGGGTACGAGCAGTACTTC. It codes for CASSQDMGYEQYF.

This sequence joins TRBV7-2 and TRBJ2-2; 10 nucleotides agree with TRBD1. The germline V gene encodes CDR1 SGHTA and CDR2 FQGNSA. The CDR3 is made up of 14 amino acids. The ends lost 7 bases at V and 5 bases at J; junction bases unmatched: 4. The DNA for the CDR3 is TGTGCCAGCATCGGACAGGGGGGGACCGGGGAGCTGTTTTTT. Its protein is CASIGQGGTGELFF.

This rearrangement joins TRBV2 to TRBJ1-5, with TRBD1 as a possible D gene (5 bases). With 5 bases removed from V and 9 bases from J, the gap between germline ends came to 14 bases. In germline, CDR1 is SNHLY, CDR2 FYNNEI. There are 13 residues in the CDR3. CDR3 nucleotide sequence: TGTGCCAGCAGTTTGGACACCGCGGGGCCCCAGCATTTT. Encoded protein: CASSLDTAGPQHF.

The J gene is TRBJ1-2, the V gene TRBV29-1, with D tentatively TRBD1 (6 bases). Trimming left V 6 bases short and J 1 base short, with 21 bases between. Looked up from germline, CDR1 is SQVTM and CDR2 is ANQGSEA. This CDR3 is 16 amino acids long. In DNA, the CDR3 is TGCAGCGTAACAGGGATAGCCGCCGGGCATAACTATGGCTACACCTTC. The encoded protein is CSVTGIAAGHNYGYTF.

This clone was seen only a few times. This chain joins TRBV10-3 and TRBJ1-1; D is perhaps TRBD1 (6 bases). Trimming took off 6 bases at V and 8 bases at J, with 16 bases between the two ends. Germline lookup yields CDR1 ENHRY and CDR2 SYGVKD. This CDR3 spans 13 amino acids. The CDR3: CAISQTPDREAFF. CDR3 in DNA: TGTGCCATCAGCCAAACGCCGGACAGAGAAGCTTTCTTT.

This clone was seen once. The chain uses TRBV11-3 and TRBJ1-2, with unresolved D. V shed 10 bases and J shed 8 bases, with 11 bases lying between them. This CDR3 has 10 residues. Germline V gene lookup returns CDR1 SGHNT and CDR2 YENEEA. The CDR3 region has the DNA TGTGCCACCGGGAGGGTGGGCTACACCTTC. The encoded protein is CATGRVGYTF.

The chain employs TRBV18 and TRBJ1-6; no clear D. V was trimmed by 2 bases and J by 7 bases, leaving 3 bases between them. Germline-derived CDR1 and CDR2 are KGHSH and LQKENI. This CDR3 spans 12 amino acids. DNA for the CDR3: TGTGCCAGCTCACCAAGCAATTCACCCCTCCACTTT. It specifies CASSPSNSPLHF.

The count of this clone is one. The rearrangement links TRBV7-8 to TRBJ1-5; TRBD1 agrees at 7 bases. The CDR3 length is 14 residues. J lost 4 bases, V lost 3 bases, and 3 bases had no gene match. Per the germline V gene, CDR1 is SGHVS and CDR2 is FQNEAQ. For the CDR3, the DNA is TGTGCCAGCAGCTTTGGACAGGAGAATCAGCCCCAGCATTTT. Residues: CASSFGQENQPQHF.

The V and J genes are TRBV24-1 and TRBJ2-3; TRBD2 is a possible D gene (6 bases). The CDR3 is 15 amino acids. Trimming left V 7 bases short and J 0 bases short, with 13 bases between. From germline, CDR1 is KGHDR and CDR2 SFDVKD. CDR3 DNA: TGTGCCACCAGAGATAGCGGCGAGAGCACAGATACGCAGTATTTT. Its translation is CATRDSGESTDTQYF.

This clone was seen more than once but under ten times. The chain carries TRBV3-1 (or the pseudogene TRBV3-2) and TRBJ2-7, with D maybe TRBD1 (6 bases). The CDR3 is 16 residues long. Looked up from germline, CDR1 is LGHDT and CDR2 is YNNKEL (reference sequence). V lost 4 bases, J lost 1 base, and 17 bases lay in between. CDR3 loop: CASSPGHWVPSYEQYF. In DNA, the CDR3 is TGTGCCAGCAGCCCGGGACATTGGGTTCCTTCCTACGAGCAGTACTTC.

The rearrangement uses TRBV9 and TRBJ2-2; 8 bases are shared with TRBD1. This CDR3 has 14 residues. The germline gives CDR1 SGDLS, CDR2 YYNGEE. V was clipped by 2 bases and J by 4 bases; unmatched bases: 1. The DNA of the CDR3 is TGTGCCAGCAGCGTCAGGGGGCCCACCGGGGAGCTGTTTTTT. Protein sequence: CASSVRGPTGELFF.